The 6 T cell receptor beta chains reported below all come from one sample, sequenced in a study of OX40 agonist ivuxolimab in advanced cancers. The protocol was immunoSEQ multiplex PCR, while the TCRdb copy is restricted to in-frame clones and leaves out a portion. Here the sample spans more than 50,000 clones, about 80% being singletons. The starting material was CD4+ or CD8+ T cells sorted from blood, obtained in a trial of the OX40 agonist ivuxolimab. Source of these receptors: an adult with an advanced solid tumor such as melanoma, head and neck, liver or kidney cancer.

The V call is TRBV2, the J call TRBJ2-7; no clear D gene. This CDR3 spans 15 amino acids. In germline, CDR1 is SNHLY, CDR2 FYNNEI. V was trimmed by 2 bases and J by 2 bases, leaving 13 bases between them. The CDR3 reads CASSESVARTYEQYF. CDR3 DNA: TGTGCCAGCAGTGAATCGGTGGCAAGGACCTACGAGCAGTACTTC.

This rearrangement joins TRBV7-3 to TRBJ2-1; TRBD2 matches 8 bases. The CDR3 is 16 residues long. V trimming: 2 bases; J trimming: 3 bases; junction bases outside the gene matches: 6. The germline V gene encodes CDR1 SGHTA and CDR2 FQGTGA. CDR3 bases: TGTGCCAGCAGCTTATGGAAGAGCGGGAGCTACAATGAGCAGTTCTTC. This sequence encodes CASSLWKSGSYNEQFF.

This rearrangement joins TRBV28 to TRBJ2-3; TRBD2 agrees at 7 bases. This CDR3 is built from 15 residues. J was trimmed by 2 bases and V by 4 bases; bases with no gene match: 6. The germline gives CDR1 MDHEN, CDR2 SYDVKM. This CDR3 is CASSSGRPLTDTQYF. For the CDR3, the DNA is TGTGCCAGCAGTTCCGGGAGGCCCCTCACAGATACGCAGTATTTT.

The chain carries TRBV6-1 and TRBJ2-2, with D unclear. The V gene lost 2 bases and the J gene lost 0 bases, with 4 bases spanning the gap. CDR3 size: 14 residues. Germline CDR1 reads MNHNS; CDR2 reads SASEGT. The CDR3 bases are TGTGCCAGCAGTGAAACAGCGAACACCGGGGAGCTGTTTTTT. The encoded protein is CASSETANTGELFF.

A word on this clone: This specimen includes other DNA sequences encoding the same CDR3. The CDR3 protein is CASGLSFEGNYGYTF. For the CDR3, the DNA is TGTGCTAGTGGTTTGAGCTTCGAAGGGAACTATGGCTACACCTTC. The chain has TRBV12-5 and TRBJ1-2; no reliable D call. The length of the CDR3 is 15 residues. Germline V gene data show CDR1 as LGHNT and CDR2 as FRNRAP. Trimming shortened V by 2 bases and J by 2 bases, and 12 bases separated the two germline ends.

The chain couples TRBV5-1 to TRBJ2-1, with D unresolved. Per the germline V gene, CDR1 is SGHRS and CDR2 is YFSETQ. The V end lost 0 bases, the J end lost 7 bases, and 20 bases lay between the germline ends. The length of the CDR3 is 17 residues. Written as DNA, the CDR3 is TGCGCCAGCAGCTTGGGGTGGGAAATAGGTAAAGGAAATGAGCAGTTCTTC. It yields the protein CASSLGWEIGKGNEQFF.